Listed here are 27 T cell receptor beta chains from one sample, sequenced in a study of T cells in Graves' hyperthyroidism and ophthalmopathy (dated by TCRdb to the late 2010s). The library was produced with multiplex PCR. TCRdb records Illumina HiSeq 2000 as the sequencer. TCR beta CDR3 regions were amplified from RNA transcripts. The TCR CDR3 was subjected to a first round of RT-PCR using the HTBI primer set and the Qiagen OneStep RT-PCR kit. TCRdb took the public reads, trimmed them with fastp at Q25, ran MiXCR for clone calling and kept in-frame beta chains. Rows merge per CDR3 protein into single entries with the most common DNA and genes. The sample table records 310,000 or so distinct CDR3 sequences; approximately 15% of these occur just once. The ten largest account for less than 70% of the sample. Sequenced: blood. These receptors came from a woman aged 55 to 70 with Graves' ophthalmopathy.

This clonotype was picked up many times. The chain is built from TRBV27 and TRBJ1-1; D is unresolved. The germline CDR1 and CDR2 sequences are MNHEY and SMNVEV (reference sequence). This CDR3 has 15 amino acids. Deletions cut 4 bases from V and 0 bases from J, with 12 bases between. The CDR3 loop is CASSSRGFMNTEAFF. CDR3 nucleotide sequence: TGTGCCAGCAGTTCTCGGGGATTTATGAACACTGAAGCTTTCTTT.

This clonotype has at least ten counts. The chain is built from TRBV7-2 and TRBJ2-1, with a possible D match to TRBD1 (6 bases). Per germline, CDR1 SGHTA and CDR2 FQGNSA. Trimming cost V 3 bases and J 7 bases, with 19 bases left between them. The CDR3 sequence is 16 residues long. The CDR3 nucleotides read TGTGCCAGCAGCTTCTCAAGGACAGTCCGGGAAAATGAGCAGTTCTTC. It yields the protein CASSFSRTVRENEQFF. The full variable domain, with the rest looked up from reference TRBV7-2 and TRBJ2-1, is GAGVSQSPSNKVTEKGKDVELRCDPISGHTALYWYRQSLGQGLEFLIYFQGNSAPDKSGLPSDRFSAERTGGSVSTLTIQRTQQEDSAVYLCASSFSRTVRENEQFFGPGTRLTVL.

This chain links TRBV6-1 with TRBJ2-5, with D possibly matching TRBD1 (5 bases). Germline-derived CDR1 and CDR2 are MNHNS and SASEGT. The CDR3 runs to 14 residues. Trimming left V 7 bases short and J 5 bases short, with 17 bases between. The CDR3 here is CASISRGGLETQYF. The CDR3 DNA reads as TGTGCCAGCATCTCAAGGGGTGGATTGGAGACCCAGTACTTC.

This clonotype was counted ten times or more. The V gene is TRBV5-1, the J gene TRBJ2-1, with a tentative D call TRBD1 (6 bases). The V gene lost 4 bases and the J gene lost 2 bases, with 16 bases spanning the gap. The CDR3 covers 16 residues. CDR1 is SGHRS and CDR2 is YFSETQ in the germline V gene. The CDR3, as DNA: TGCGCCAGCAGCCTCTTACAGGGTATGGCCTACAATGAGCAGTTCTTC. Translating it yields CASSLLQGMAYNEQFF.

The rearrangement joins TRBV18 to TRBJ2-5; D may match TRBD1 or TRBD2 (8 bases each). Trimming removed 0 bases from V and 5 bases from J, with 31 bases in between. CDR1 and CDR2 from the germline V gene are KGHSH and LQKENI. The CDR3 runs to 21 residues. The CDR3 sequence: CASSPPIGQGRRLAPGETQYF. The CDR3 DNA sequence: TGTGCCAGCTCACCACCAATAGGACAGGGAAGGAGACTAGCGCCAGGGGAGACCCAGTACTTC.

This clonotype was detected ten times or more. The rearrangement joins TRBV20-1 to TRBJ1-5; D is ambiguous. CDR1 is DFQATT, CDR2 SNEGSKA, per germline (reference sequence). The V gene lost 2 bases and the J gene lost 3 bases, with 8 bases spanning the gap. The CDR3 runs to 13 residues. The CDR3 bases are TGCAGTGCTAGAAATATGGCCAATCAGCCCCAGCATTTT. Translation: CSARNMANQPQHF.

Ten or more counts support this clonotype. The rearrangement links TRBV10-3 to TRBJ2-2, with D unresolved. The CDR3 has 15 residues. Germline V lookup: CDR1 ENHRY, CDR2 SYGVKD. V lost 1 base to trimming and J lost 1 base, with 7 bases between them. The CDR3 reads CAISELAQNTGELFF. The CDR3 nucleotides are TGTGCCATCAGTGAGTTGGCCCAGAACACCGGGGAGCTGTTTTTT.

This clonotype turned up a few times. CDR3 nucleotide sequence: TGTGCCAGCTTATTTAGGCTGACCGGGGCCAACGTCCTGACTTTC. It encodes CASLFRLTGANVLTF. V gene TRBV6-1 combines with J gene TRBJ2-6, with no clear D. The ends were cut back, 8 bases at V and 4 bases at J, with 15 bases in the middle. The CDR3 runs 15 residues. Germline CDR1 is MNHNS and CDR2 is SASEGT.

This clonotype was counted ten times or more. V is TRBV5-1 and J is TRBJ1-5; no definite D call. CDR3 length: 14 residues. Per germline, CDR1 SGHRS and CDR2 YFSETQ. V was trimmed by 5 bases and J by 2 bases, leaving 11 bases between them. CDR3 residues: CASRPGLGNQPQHF. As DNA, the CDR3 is TGCGCCAGCAGGCCAGGACTTGGCAATCAGCCCCAGCATTTT. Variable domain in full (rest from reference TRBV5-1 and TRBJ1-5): KAGVTQTPRYLIKTRGQQVTLSCSPISGHRSVSWYQQTPGQGLQFLFEYFSETQRNKGNFPGRFSGRQFSNSRSEMNVSTLELGDSALYLCASRPGLGNQPQHFGDGTRLSIL.

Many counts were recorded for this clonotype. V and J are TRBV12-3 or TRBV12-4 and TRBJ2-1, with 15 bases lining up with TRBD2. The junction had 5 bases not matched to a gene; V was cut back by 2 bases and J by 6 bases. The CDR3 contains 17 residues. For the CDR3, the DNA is TGTGCCAGCAGTTTACCGAGGACTAGCGGGAGGGGCAATGAGCAGTTCTTC. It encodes CASSLPRTSGRGNEQFF.

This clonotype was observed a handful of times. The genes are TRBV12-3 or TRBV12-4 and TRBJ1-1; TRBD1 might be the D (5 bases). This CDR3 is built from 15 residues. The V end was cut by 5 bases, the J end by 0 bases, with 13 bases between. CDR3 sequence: CASSRDDSMNTEAFF. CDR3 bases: TGTGCCAGCAGTAGAGACGACAGTATGAACACTGAAGCTTTCTTT.

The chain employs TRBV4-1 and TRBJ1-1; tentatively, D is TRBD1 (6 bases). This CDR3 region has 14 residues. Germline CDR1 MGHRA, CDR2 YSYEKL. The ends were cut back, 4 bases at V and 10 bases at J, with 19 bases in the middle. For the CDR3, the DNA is TGCGCCAGCAGCCCAGTCGGACAGTTGGGGGGAGCTTTCTTT. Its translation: CASSPVGQLGGAFF.

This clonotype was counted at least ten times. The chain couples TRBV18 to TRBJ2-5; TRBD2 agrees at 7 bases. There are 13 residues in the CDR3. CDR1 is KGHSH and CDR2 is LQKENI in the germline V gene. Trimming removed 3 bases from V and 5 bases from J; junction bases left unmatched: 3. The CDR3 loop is CASSPGGKETQYF. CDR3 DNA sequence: TGTGCCAGCTCACCGGGAGGGAAGGAGACCCAGTACTTC.

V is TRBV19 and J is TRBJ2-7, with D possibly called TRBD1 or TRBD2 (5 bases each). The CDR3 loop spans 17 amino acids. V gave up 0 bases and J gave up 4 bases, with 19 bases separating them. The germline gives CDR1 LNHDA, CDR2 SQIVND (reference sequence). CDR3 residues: CASSIDGTQTRAYEQYF. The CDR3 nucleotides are TGTGCCAGTAGTATAGACGGGACGCAAACCCGTGCGTACGAGCAGTACTTC. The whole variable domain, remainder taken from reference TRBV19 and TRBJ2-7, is DGGITQSPKYLFRKEGQNVTLSCEQNLNHDAMYWYRQDPGQGLRLIYYSQIVNDFQKGDIAEGYSVSREKKESFPLTVTSAQKNPTAFYLCASSIDGTQTRAYEQYFGPGTRLTVT.

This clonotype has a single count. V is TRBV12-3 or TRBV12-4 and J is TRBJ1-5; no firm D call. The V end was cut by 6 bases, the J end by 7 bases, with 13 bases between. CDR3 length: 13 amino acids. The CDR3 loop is CASSERLEQPQHF. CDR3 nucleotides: TGTGCCAGCAGCGAACGCCTTGAGCAGCCCCAGCATTTT.

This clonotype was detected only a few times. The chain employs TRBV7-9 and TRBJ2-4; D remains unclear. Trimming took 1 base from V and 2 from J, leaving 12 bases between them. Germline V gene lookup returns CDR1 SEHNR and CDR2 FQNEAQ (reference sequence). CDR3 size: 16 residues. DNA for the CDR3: TGTGCCAGCAGCTTAGGATACAGCATTACCAAAAACATTCAGTACTTC. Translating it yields CASSLGYSITKNIQYF.

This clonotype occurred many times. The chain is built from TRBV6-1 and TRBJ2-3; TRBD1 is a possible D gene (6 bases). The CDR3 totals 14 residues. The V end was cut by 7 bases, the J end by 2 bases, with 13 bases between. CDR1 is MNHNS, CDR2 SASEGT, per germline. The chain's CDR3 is CASNVGAVTDTQYF. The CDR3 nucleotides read TGTGCCAGCAACGTGGGGGCCGTCACAGATACGCAGTATTTT.

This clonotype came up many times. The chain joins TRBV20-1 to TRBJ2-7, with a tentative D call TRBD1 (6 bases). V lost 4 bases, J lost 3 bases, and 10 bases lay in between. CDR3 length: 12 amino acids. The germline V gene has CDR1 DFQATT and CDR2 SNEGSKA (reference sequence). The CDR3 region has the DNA TGCAGTGCTACCGGACAGTTCTACGAGCAGTACTTC. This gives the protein CSATGQFYEQYF.

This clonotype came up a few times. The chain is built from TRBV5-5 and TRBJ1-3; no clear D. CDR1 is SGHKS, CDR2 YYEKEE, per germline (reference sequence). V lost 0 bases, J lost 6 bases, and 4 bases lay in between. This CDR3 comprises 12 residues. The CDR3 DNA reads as TGTGCCAGCAGCTTGGCCGAAAACACCATATATTTT. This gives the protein CASSLAENTIYF.

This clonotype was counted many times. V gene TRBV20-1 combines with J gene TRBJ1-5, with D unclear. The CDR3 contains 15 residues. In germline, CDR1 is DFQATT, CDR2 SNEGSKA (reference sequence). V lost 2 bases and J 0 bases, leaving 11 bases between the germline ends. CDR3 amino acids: CSARITRHSNQPQHF. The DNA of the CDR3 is TGCAGTGCTAGAATAACAAGACATAGCAATCAGCCCCAGCATTTT.

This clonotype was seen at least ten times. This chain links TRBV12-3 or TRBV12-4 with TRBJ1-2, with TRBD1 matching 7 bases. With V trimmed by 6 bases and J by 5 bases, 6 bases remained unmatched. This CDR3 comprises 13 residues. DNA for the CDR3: TGTGCCAGCAGATACGACAGGGAATATGGCTACACCTTC. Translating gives CASRYDREYGYTF.

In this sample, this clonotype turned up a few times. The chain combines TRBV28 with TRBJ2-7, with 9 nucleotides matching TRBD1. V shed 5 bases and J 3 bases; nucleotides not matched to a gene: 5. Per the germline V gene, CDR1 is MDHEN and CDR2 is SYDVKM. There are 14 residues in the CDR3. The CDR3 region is CASSPGTGHYEQYF. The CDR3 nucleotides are TGTGCCAGCAGTCCCGGGACAGGGCACTACGAGCAGTACTTC.

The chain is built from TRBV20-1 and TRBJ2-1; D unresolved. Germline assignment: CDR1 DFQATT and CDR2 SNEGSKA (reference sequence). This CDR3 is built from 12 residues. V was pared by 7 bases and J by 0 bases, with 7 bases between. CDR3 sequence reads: CSGAGSYNEQFF. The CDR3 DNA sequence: TGCAGTGGGGCAGGCTCCTACAATGAGCAGTTCTTC.

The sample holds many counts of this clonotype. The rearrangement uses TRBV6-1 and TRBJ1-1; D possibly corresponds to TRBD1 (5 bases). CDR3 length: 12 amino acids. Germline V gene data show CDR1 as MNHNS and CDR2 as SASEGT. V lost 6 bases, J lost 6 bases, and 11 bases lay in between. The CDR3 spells CASSRGTPEAFF. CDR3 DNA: TGTGCCAGCAGCCGTGGGACTCCTGAAGCTTTCTTT.

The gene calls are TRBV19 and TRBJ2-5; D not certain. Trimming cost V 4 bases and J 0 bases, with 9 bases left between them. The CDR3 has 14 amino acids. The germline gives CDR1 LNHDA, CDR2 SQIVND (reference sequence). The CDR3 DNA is TGTGCCAGTAGTACCGGACGGTACCAAGAGACCCAGTACTTC. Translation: CASSTGRYQETQYF.

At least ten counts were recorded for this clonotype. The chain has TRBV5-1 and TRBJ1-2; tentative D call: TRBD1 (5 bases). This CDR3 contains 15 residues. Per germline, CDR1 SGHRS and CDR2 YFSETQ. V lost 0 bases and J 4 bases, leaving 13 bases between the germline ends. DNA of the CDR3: TGCGCCAGCAGCTTGGGATCCATCGGGGCCTATGGCTACACCTTC. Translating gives CASSLGSIGAYGYTF.

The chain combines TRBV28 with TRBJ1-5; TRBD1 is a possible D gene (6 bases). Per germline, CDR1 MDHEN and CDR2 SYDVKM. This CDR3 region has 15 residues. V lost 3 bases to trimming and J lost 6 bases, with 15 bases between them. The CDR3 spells CASSLRAGVGQPQHF. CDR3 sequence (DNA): TGTGCCAGCAGTTTGAGGGCAGGGGTAGGTCAGCCCCAGCATTTT.